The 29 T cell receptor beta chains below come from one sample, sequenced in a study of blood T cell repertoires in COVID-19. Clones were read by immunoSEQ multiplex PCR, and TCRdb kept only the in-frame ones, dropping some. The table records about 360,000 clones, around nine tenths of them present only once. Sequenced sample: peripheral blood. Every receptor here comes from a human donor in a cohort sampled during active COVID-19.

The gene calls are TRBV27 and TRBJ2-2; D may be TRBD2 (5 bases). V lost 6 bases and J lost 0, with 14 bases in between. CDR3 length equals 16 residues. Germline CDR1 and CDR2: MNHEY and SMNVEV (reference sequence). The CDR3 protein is CASSPGRKSNTGELFF. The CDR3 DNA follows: TGTGCCAGCAGCCCGGGGAGAAAATCGAACACCGGGGAGCTGTTTTTT.

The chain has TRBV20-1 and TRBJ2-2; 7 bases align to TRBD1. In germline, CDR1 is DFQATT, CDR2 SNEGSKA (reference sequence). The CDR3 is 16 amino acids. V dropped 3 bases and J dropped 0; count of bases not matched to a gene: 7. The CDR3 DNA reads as TGCAGTGCTAGTCCGGGACAGTTCGCGAACACCGGGGAGCTGTTTTTT. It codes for CSASPGQFANTGELFF.

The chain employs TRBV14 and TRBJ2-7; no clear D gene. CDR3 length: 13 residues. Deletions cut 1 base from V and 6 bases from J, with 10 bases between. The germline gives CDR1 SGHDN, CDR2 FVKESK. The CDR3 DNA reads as TGTGCCAGCAGCCAAGCTGTCGGGTCCGAGCAGTACTTC. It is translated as CASSQAVGSEQYF. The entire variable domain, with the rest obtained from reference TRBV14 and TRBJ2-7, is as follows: EAGVTQFPSHSVIEKGQTVTLRCDPISGHDNLYWYRRVMGKEIKFLLHFVKESKQDESGMPNNRFLAERTGGTYSTLKVQPAELEDSGVYFCASSQAVGSEQYFGPGTRLTVT.

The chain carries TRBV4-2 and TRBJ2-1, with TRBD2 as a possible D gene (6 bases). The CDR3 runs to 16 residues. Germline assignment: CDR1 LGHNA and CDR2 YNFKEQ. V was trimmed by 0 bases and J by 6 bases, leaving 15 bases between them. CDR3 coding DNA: TGTGCCAGCAGCCAAGAAACTAGCCTTCAAGGCAATGAGCAGTTCTTC. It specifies CASSQETSLQGNEQFF.

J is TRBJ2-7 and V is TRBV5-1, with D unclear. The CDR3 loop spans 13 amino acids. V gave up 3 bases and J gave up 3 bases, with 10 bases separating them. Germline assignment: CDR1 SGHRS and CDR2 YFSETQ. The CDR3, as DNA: TGCGCCAGCAGCTCTGATCAGGTCTACGAGCAGTACTTC. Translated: CASSSDQVYEQYF.

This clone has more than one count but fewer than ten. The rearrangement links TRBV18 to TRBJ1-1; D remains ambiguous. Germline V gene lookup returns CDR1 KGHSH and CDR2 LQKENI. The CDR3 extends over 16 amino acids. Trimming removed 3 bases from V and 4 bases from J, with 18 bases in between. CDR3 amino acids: CASSPRGVGLGTEAFF. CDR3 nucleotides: TGTGCCAGCTCACCGAGAGGAGTGGGTTTAGGCACTGAAGCTTTCTTT.

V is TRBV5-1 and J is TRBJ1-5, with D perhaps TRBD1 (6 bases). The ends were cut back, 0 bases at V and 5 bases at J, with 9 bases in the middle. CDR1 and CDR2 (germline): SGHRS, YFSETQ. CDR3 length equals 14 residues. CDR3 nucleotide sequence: TGCGCCAGCAGCTTGGGGGCAGGGGATCAGCCCCAGCATTTT. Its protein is CASSLGAGDQPQHF.

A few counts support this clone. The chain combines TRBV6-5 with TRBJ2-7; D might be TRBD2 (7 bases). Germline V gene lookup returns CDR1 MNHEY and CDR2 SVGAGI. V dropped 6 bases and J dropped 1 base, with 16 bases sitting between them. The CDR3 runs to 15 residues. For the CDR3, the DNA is TGTGCCAGCAGCACGGAGGGGGGGACTTCCTACGAGCAGTACTTC. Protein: CASSTEGGTSYEQYF.

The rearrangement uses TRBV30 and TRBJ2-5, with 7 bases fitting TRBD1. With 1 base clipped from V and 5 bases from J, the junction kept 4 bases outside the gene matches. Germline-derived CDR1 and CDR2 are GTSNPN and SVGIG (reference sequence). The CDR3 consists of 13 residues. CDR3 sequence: CAWSATGRETQYF. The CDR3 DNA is TGTGCCTGGAGTGCGACAGGGCGGGAGACCCAGTACTTC.

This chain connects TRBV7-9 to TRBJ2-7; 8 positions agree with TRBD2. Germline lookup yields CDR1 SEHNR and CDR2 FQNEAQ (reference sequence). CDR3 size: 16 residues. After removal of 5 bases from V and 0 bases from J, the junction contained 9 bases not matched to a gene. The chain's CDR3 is CASSRRGGFSSYEQYF. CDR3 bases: TGTGCCAGCAGCCGCCGGGGGGGATTTAGCTCCTACGAGCAGTACTTC.

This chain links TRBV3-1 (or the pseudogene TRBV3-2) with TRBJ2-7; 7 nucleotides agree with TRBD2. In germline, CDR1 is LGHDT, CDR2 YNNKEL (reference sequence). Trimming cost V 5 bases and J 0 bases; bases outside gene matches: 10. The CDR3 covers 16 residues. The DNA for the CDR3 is TGTGCCAGCAGCACTGGGGGGGGGAGAAGCTCCTACGAGCAGTACTTC. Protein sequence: CASSTGGGRSSYEQYF.

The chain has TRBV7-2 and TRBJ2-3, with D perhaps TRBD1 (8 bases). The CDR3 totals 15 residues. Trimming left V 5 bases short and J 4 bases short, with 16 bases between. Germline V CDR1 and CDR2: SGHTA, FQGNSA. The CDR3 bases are TGTGCCAGCAGCCGTACAGGGGGGGAAGCAGATACGCAGTATTTT. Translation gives CASSRTGGEADTQYF.

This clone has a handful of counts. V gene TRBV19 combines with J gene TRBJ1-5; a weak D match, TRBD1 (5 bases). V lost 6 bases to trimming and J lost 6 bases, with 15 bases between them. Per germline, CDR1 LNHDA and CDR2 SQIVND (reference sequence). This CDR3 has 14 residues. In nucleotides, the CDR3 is TGTGCCAGTAGCCCCGACAGAATGGGTCAGCCCCAGCATTTT. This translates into CASSPDRMGQPQHF.

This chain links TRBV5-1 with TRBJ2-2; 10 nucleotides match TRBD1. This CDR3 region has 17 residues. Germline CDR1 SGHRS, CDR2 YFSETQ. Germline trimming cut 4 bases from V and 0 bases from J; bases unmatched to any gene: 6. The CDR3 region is CASSHRDRGSNTGELFF. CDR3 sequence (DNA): TGCGCCAGCAGCCACCGGGACAGGGGTTCGAACACCGGGGAGCTGTTTTTT.

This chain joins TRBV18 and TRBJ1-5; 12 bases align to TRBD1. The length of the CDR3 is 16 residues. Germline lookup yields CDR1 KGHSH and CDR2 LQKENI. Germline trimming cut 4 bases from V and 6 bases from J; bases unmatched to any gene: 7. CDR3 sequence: CASSQLGQGAPQPQHF. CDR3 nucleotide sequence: TGTGCCAGCTCACAACTGGGACAGGGGGCGCCTCAGCCCCAGCATTTT.

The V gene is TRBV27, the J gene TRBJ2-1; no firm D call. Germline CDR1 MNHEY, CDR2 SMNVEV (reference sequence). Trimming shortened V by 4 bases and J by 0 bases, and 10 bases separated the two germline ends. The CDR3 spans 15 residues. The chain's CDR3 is CASSSDTDSYNEQFF. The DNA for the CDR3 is TGTGCCAGCAGTTCCGACACGGACTCCTACAATGAGCAGTTCTTC.

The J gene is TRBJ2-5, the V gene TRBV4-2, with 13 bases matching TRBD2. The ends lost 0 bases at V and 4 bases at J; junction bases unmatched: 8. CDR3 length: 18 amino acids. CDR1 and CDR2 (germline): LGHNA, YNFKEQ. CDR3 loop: CASSQDETSGRVRETQYF. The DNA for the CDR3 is TGTGCCAGCAGCCAAGATGAAACTAGCGGGAGGGTGCGAGAGACCCAGTACTTC.

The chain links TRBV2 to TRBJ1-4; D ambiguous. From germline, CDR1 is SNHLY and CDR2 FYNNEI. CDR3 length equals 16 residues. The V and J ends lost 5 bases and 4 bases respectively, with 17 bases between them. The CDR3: CASSRPPVEFNEKLFF. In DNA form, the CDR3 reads TGTGCCAGCAGTCGCCCGCCCGTTGAGTTTAATGAAAAACTGTTTTTT.

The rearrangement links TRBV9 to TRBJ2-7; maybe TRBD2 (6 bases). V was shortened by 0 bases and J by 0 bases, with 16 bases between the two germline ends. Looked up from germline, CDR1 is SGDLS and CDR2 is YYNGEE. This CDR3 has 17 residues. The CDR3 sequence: CASSVGPSSASSYEQYF. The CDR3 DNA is TGTGCCAGCAGCGTAGGACCTTCTAGCGCGAGCTCCTACGAGCAGTACTTC.

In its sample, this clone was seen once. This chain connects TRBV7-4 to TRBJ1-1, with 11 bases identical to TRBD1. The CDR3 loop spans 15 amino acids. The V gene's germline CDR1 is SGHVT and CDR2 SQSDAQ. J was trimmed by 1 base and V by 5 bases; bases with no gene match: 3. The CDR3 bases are TGTGCCAGCAGCATCGGACAGGGGGCGAACACTGAAGCTTTCTTT. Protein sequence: CASSIGQGANTEAFF.

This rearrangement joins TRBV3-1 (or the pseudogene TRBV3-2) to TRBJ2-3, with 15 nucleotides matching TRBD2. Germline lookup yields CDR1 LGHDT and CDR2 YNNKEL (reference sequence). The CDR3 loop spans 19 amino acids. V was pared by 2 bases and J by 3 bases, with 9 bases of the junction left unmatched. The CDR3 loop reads CASSQRSGLAGGNTDTQYF. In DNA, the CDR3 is TGTGCCAGCAGCCAAAGGTCTGGACTAGCGGGGGGGAATACAGATACGCAGTATTTT.

The CDR3 sequence: CSVEDRGQFGAFF. For the CDR3, the DNA is TGCAGCGTTGAGGACAGGGGGCAATTTGGAGCTTTCTTT. The chain links TRBV29-1 to TRBJ1-1, with TRBD1 identical over 11 bases. CDR3 length: 13 residues. V was clipped by 3 bases and J by 10 bases; unmatched bases: 7. Germline values: CDR1 SQVTM, CDR2 ANQGSEA.

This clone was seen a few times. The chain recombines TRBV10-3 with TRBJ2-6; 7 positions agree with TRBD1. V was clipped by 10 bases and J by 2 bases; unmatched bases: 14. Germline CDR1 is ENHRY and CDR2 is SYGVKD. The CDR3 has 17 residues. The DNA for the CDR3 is TGTGCCACCCAAAACAGGGGAATGGGTCCTGGGGCCAACGTCCTGACTTTC. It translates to CATQNRGMGPGANVLTF.

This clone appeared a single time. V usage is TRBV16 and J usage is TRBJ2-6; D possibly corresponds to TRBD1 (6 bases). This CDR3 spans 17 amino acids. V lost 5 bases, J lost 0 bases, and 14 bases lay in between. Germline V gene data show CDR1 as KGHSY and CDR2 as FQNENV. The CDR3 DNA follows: TGTGCCAGCAGCTCCAGGGGAACCCCCTCTGGGGCCAACGTCCTGACTTTC. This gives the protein CASSSRGTPSGANVLTF.

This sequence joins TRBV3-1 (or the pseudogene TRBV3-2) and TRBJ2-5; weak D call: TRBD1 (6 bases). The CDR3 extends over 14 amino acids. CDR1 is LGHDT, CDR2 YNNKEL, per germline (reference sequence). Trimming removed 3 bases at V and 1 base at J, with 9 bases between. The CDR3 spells CASSHPGAQETQYF. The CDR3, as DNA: TGTGCCAGCAGCCATCCAGGGGCCCAAGAGACCCAGTACTTC.

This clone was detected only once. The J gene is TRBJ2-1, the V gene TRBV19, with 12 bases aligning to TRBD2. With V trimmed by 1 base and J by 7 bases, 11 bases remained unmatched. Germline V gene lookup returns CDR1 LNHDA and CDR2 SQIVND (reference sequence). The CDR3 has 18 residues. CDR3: CASSIAAPLAGGRNEQFF. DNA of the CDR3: TGTGCCAGTAGTATAGCTGCCCCTCTAGCGGGAGGGCGGAATGAGCAGTTCTTC. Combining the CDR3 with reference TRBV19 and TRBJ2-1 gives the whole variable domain DGGITQSPKYLFRKEGQNVTLSCEQNLNHDAMYWYRQDPGQGLRLIYYSQIVNDFQKGDIAEGYSVSREKKESFPLTVTSAQKNPTAFYLCASSIAAPLAGGRNEQFFGPGTRLTVL.

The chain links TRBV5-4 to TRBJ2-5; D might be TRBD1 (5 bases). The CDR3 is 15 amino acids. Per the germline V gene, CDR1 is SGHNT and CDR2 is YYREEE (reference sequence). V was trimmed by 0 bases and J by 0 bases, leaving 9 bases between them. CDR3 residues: CASSLVAGHQETQYF. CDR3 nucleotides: TGTGCCAGCAGCTTGGTGGCAGGGCACCAAGAGACCCAGTACTTC. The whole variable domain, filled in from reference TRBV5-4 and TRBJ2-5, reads ETGVTQSPTHLIKTRGQQVTLRCSSQSGHNTVSWYQQALGQGPQFIFQYYREEENGRGNFPPRFSGLQFPNYSSELNVNALELDDSALYLCASSLVAGHQETQYFGPGTRLLVL.

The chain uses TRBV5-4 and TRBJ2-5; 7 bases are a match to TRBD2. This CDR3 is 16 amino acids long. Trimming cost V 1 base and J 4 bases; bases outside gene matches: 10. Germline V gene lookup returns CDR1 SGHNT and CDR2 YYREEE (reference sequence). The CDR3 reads CASSLRSGAPLETQYF. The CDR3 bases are TGTGCCAGCAGCTTGAGGAGCGGGGCCCCCCTAGAGACCCAGTACTTC.

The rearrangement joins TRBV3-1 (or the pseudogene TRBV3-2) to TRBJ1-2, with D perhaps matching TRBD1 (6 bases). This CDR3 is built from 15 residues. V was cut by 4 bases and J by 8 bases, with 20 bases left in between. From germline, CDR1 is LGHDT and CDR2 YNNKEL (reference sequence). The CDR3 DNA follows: TGTGCCAGCAGCCGATCGGGGGGCGCCTGGGACGGCTACACCTTC. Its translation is CASSRSGGAWDGYTF.